These T cell receptor beta chains were read from a single sample in a study of technical replicates of blood from a handful of donors. The table came from immunoSEQ multiplex PCR; TCRdb's copy has only in-frame clones and leaves some out. The sample yields tens of thousands of clones, roughly 90% seen once. Specimen: PBMCs. The source is a human donor in good health. Some clones in this sample may be carry-over from other donors' samples. Each CDR3 is given with its conserved first and last residue. A D gene is named only where the DNA matches it firmly. Clone size, where shown, is once, few, many, or a class for clones that have expanded.

cdr3_nt cdr3_aa v_call clone_size d_call j_call
TGTGCCAGCAGGGACGGGAGAAGGGCAGATACGCAGTATTTT CASRDGRRADTQYF TRBV6-6 once NA TRBJ2-3
TGTGCCAGCAGTTTACTGGCGGGGGGGCCGCGCGAGCAGTACTTC CASSLLAGGPREQYF TRBV27 NA TRBD2 TRBJ2-7
TGTGCCAGCAGCGTAGGACGGGAAACTGGAAACACCATATATTTT CASSVGRETGNTIYF TRBV9 NA NA TRBJ1-3
TGCGCCAGCAGCTTGGTGAGCGGGAGCATGCCCACTGCGCAGTTCTTC CASSLVSGSMPTAQFF TRBV5-1 NA TRBD2 TRBJ2-1
TGTGCCAGCTCACTGGACAGGGAACACTATGGCTACACCTTC CASSLDREHYGYTF TRBV18 once TRBD1 TRBJ1-2
TGTGCCAGCAGCCGGACAGGTCTCGAGCAGTACTTC CASSRTGLEQYF TRBV27 NA TRBD1 TRBJ2-7
TGTGCCAGCTCCCCTACTAGCGGGAGTTACAATGAGCAGTTCTTC CASSPTSGSYNEQFF TRBV18 NA TRBD2 TRBJ2-1
TGTGCCAGCAGCGCAGCGGGGTCGGGTAATTCACCCCTCCACTTT CASSAAGSGNSPLHF TRBV7-2 NA NA TRBJ1-6
TGTGCCAGCAGTTCTGAGACAGTCAAAAACATTCAGTACTTC CASSSETVKNIQYF TRBV6-6 NA NA TRBJ2-4
TGTGCCAGCAGCGACCCCGCGGTAGGCTACACCTTC CASSDPAVGYTF TRBV7-2 NA NA TRBJ1-2
TGTGCCAGCAGTGAGGGCCAAGGGATTCTAGTTGGCTACACCTTC CASSEGQGILVGYTF TRBV6-6 NA NA TRBJ1-2
TGTGCCACCAGCAGCGGGACAGTAAGTGAAAAACTGTTTTTT CATSSGTVSEKLFF TRBV15 NA TRBD1 TRBJ1-4
TGTGCCAGCAGCTTTCGACAGGCAAGCTCTGGAAACACCATATATTTT CASSFRQASSGNTIYF TRBV7-3 NA NA TRBJ1-3
TGTGCCAACCCCGGACAGGGCAGGCAGCCCCAGCATTTT CANPGQGRQPQHF TRBV5-3 NA TRBD1 TRBJ1-5
TGTGCCAGCAGCTCGGGACAGGGCCGTGAAGCTTTCTTT CASSSGQGREAFF TRBV27 NA TRBD1 TRBJ1-1
TGCAGCGTTGAACCCGCAGGTGAAGCTTTCTTT CSVEPAGEAFF TRBV29-1 NA NA TRBJ1-1
TGTGCCAGCAGCAAAGAGGTGGCGGGGTTGAACGAGCAGTACTTC CASSKEVAGLNEQYF TRBV9 NA NA TRBJ2-7
TGCAGCGTTGTAAACAGGGGTCTCGCAAGGACCCAGTACTTC CSVVNRGLARTQYF TRBV29-1 NA TRBD1 TRBJ2-5
TGTGCCATCGGTGCCGAAGGTTTGGGGAGCTACGAGCAGTACTTC CAIGAEGLGSYEQYF TRBV10-3 NA NA TRBJ2-7
TGTGCCACCAGCAGAGATCTAGGGACTTCCGACACAGATACGCAGTATTTT CATSRDLGTSDTDTQYF TRBV15 NA NA TRBJ2-3
TGCGCCAGCAGCCCGAGGGTAGCGGGGGCGCACGAGACCCAGTACTTC CASSPRVAGAHETQYF TRBV5-1 NA TRBD2 TRBJ2-5
TGTGCCAGTAGTAACCCCACAGGAAACACCATATATTTT CASSNPTGNTIYF TRBV19 NA NA TRBJ1-3
TGTGCCAGCAGTGCCTCCGGAGGCACCTACAATGAGCAGTTCTTC CASSASGGTYNEQFF TRBV2 few NA TRBJ2-1
TGTGCCAGCTCCGGGACTAGCGTCTCCTACGAGCAGTACTTC CASSGTSVSYEQYF TRBV2 once TRBD2 TRBJ2-7
TGTGCCAGCAGCTTAGGGGGGCGATGGGAAAACATTCAGTACTTC CASSLGGRWENIQYF TRBV7-2 once NA TRBJ2-4
TGTGCCAGCAGCTCCGGACGACGCGGGCGCACAGAAGGCTACACCTTC CASSSGRRGRTEGYTF TRBV7-8 once NA TRBJ1-2
TGTGCCAGCAGCCGATCATTGGACAGGGCCTATGGCTACACCTTC CASSRSLDRAYGYTF TRBV7-2 NA TRBD1 TRBJ1-2
TGTGCCAGCAGACCCCTAGCGGGGGGGCCTTTCACAGATACGCAGTATTTT CASRPLAGGPFTDTQYF TRBV5-6 NA TRBD2 TRBJ2-3
TGCGCCAGCAGCTTGGCCTCTGATTCCCCGCGGGGCTACACCTTC CASSLASDSPRGYTF TRBV5-1 NA NA TRBJ1-2
TGTGCCAGCAGTTTGCTCCGCACCGGACAGGGGGACTACGAGCAGTACTTC CASSLLRTGQGDYEQYF TRBV27 few TRBD1 TRBJ2-7
TGCGCCAGCAGCTCGACACTAGGAGATGAGCAGTTCTTC CASSSTLGDEQFF TRBV5-1 NA NA TRBJ2-1
TGTGCCAGTAGTATAACAGGGAAGACCAATCAGCCCCAGCATTTT CASSITGKTNQPQHF TRBV19 NA NA TRBJ1-5
TGTGCCAGCAGCTTGTTGGGCGATCGCTCCTACGAGCAGTACTTC CASSLLGDRSYEQYF TRBV5-6 NA NA TRBJ2-7
TGTGCCAGCAGGGCGGGAACCTCTGGAAACACCATATATTTT CASRAGTSGNTIYF TRBV6-5 once NA TRBJ1-3
TGTGCCACGAGATATCAGGGGGCTAATTCACCCCTCCACTTT CATRYQGANSPLHF TRBV19 NA TRBD1 TRBJ1-6
TGTGCCAGCAGTTCGAGCTCCTACGAGCAGTACTTC CASSSSSYEQYF TRBV6-6 NA NA TRBJ2-7
TGTGCCAGCACCGAGTGGACTTCCTTCTACGAGCAGTACTTC CASTEWTSFYEQYF TRBV2 NA NA TRBJ2-7
TGTGCCAGTAGTACTGGTAGATTTCAAGAGACCCAGTACTTC CASSTGRFQETQYF TRBV19 few NA TRBJ2-5
TGTGCCAGCAGCTTCCAAGGGGCGGGGGGAAACACCATATATTTT CASSFQGAGGNTIYF TRBV11-2 NA NA TRBJ1-3
TGCGCCAGCAGTGAGTACTCCTCGAACACTGAAGCTTTCTTT CASSEYSSNTEAFF TRBV10-2 NA NA TRBJ1-1
TGTGCCAGCAGCTTAAGCGGGGGGTGGGAGACCCAGTACTTC CASSLSGGWETQYF TRBV7-3 NA TRBD2 TRBJ2-5
TGTGCCAGTAGTATAGAGGCGGGCCCTCGGACTGAAGCTTTCTTT CASSIEAGPRTEAFF TRBV19 NA NA TRBJ1-1
TGCGCCAGCAGCCAAGAGGGCCTAGCGGGAACAGATACGCAGTATTTT CASSQEGLAGTDTQYF TRBV4-3 NA TRBD2 TRBJ2-3
TGTGCCAGCAGCTTAAATAGGGGAACCTACAATGAGCAGTTCTTC CASSLNRGTYNEQFF TRBV5-4 NA NA TRBJ2-1
TGTGCTAGTGGTTTGGTCCTAGCGGGAGCGACGCGACGCACCGGGGAGCTGTTTTTT CASGLVLAGATRRTGELFF TRBV12-5 NA TRBD2 TRBJ2-2
TGTGCCTGGAGCCGCGGGGGGGACGGAAACACCATATATTTT CAWSRGGDGNTIYF TRBV30 NA NA TRBJ1-3
TGCGCCAGCAGCCCCGAGGGGAGGGGGGTTAATTCACCCCTCCACTTT CASSPEGRGVNSPLHF TRBV5-1 NA NA TRBJ1-6